The rows below give T cell receptor beta chains drawn from one sample of a study of cytomegalovirus exposure and HLA in healthy donors. This table comes from immunoSEQ multiplex PCR, and its TCRdb copy is limited to in-frame clones, with some not included. This table holds about 160,000 clones, 82% found once. The source material was PBMCs. These receptors came from a girl between 2 and 10 years old in good health and CMV-seropositive. CDR3s include the opening cysteine and the closing phenylalanine or tryptophan. The D gene is left open where the match is weak. Only part of the rows carry a size: once, few, many, or a class if the clone is expanded.

j_call: TRBJ2-7; d_call: -; v_call: TRBV5-6; clone_size: -; cdr3_aa: CASSLAGQSSYEQYF; cdr3_nt: TGTGCCAGCAGCTTGGCAGGACAGAGTTCCTACGAGCAGTACTTC
j_call: TRBJ1-2; d_call: -; v_call: TRBV4-2; clone_size: -; cdr3_aa: CASSPDRYPSGYTF; cdr3_nt: TGTGCCAGCAGCCCCGACAGGTATCCGAGTGGCTACACCTTC
j_call: TRBJ1-5; d_call: -; v_call: TRBV6-6; clone_size: once; cdr3_aa: CASSSNQPQHF; cdr3_nt: TGTGCCAGCAGCTCGAATCAGCCCCAGCATTTT
j_call: TRBJ2-7; d_call: TRBD2; v_call: TRBV28; clone_size: -; cdr3_aa: CASSSSGTSEPYEQYF; cdr3_nt: TGTGCCAGCAGTTCCTCCGGGACTAGCGAGCCTTACGAGCAGTACTTC
j_call: TRBJ1-1; d_call: -; v_call: TRBV30; clone_size: -; cdr3_aa: CAWISLGAENTEAFF; cdr3_nt: TGTGCCTGGATCAGTCTTGGGGCAGAGAACACTGAAGCTTTCTTT
j_call: TRBJ2-1; d_call: TRBD2; v_call: TRBV28; clone_size: few; cdr3_aa: CASSPLAASYNEQFF; cdr3_nt: TGTGCCAGCAGTCCACTAGCGGCCTCCTACAATGAGCAGTTCTTC
j_call: TRBJ2-1; d_call: -; v_call: TRBV6-1; clone_size: -; cdr3_aa: CASSRGYNEQFF; cdr3_nt: TGTGCCAGCTCGAGAGGGTACAATGAGCAGTTCTTC
j_call: TRBJ2-5; d_call: TRBD2; v_call: TRBV29-1; clone_size: -; cdr3_aa: CSVGNSAGGPETQYF; cdr3_nt: TGCAGCGTTGGGAACTCAGCGGGAGGGCCGGAGACCCAGTACTTC
j_call: TRBJ2-7; d_call: TRBD2; v_call: TRBV11-2; clone_size: -; cdr3_aa: CASSLEGREAEPFYEQYF; cdr3_nt: TGTGCCAGCAGCTTAGAGGGGCGGGAGGCCGAACCCTTCTACGAGCAGTACTTC
j_call: TRBJ2-2; d_call: TRBD1; v_call: TRBV30; clone_size: -; cdr3_aa: CASRRGQGITGELFF; cdr3_nt: TGTGCCTCAAGAAGGGGACAGGGGATCACCGGGGAGCTGTTTTTT
j_call: TRBJ2-4; d_call: -; v_call: TRBV5-1; clone_size: -; cdr3_aa: CASSAQGLGNIQYF; cdr3_nt: TGCGCCAGCAGCGCTCAGGGTCTGGGAAACATTCAGTACTTC
j_call: TRBJ1-5; d_call: TRBD1; v_call: TRBV5-1; clone_size: -; cdr3_aa: CASSLGTGGGQPQHF; cdr3_nt: TGCGCCAGCAGCTTGGGTACAGGGGGCGGTCAGCCCCAGCATTTT
j_call: TRBJ2-7; d_call: TRBD1; v_call: TRBV7-2; clone_size: -; cdr3_aa: CASSVGTGGEYEQYF; cdr3_nt: TGTGCCAGCAGCGTGGGGACAGGGGGCGAGTACGAGCAGTACTTC
j_call: TRBJ2-3; d_call: TRBD2; v_call: TRBV6-1; clone_size: -; cdr3_aa: CASSGGEGADTQYF; cdr3_nt: TGTGCCAGCTCCGGCGGGGAGGGCGCAGATACGCAGTATTTT
j_call: TRBJ2-2; d_call: TRBD2; v_call: TRBV27; clone_size: -; cdr3_aa: CASRPGLAGGPGTGELFF; cdr3_nt: TGTGCCAGCAGACCGGGACTAGCGGGAGGGCCCGGCACCGGGGAGCTGTTTTTT
j_call: TRBJ2-7; d_call: TRBD1; v_call: TRBV25-1; clone_size: -; cdr3_aa: CASSHFTGGNYEQYF; cdr3_nt: TGTGCCAGCAGCCATTTCACAGGGGGGAACTACGAGCAGTACTTC
j_call: TRBJ2-7; d_call: -; v_call: TRBV7-3; clone_size: -; cdr3_aa: CASSPTPAETYEQYF; cdr3_nt: TGTGCCAGCAGCCCTACCCCAGCGGAGACCTACGAGCAGTACTTC
j_call: TRBJ1-1; d_call: -; v_call: TRBV4-1; clone_size: -; cdr3_aa: CASSQDRVRGAFF; cdr3_nt: TGCGCCAGCAGCCAAGATCGGGTCAGGGGTGCTTTCTTT
j_call: TRBJ2-2; d_call: TRBD1; v_call: TRBV2; clone_size: few; cdr3_aa: CASRGTDSNTGELFF; cdr3_nt: TGTGCCAGCAGGGGGACAGATTCGAACACCGGGGAGCTGTTTTTT
j_call: TRBJ2-1; d_call: -; v_call: TRBV6-5; clone_size: -; cdr3_aa: CASSSYYGGQFF; cdr3_nt: TGTGCCAGCAGTTCCTACTACGGAGGACAGTTCTTC
j_call: TRBJ2-3; d_call: -; v_call: TRBV5-6; clone_size: -; cdr3_aa: CASSPGTDTQYF; cdr3_nt: TGTGCCAGCAGCCCCGGCACAGATACGCAGTATTTT
j_call: TRBJ2-2; d_call: TRBD1; v_call: TRBV5-1; clone_size: once; cdr3_aa: CASSRDRKTGELFF; cdr3_nt: TGCGCCAGCAGCCGGGACAGGAAAACCGGGGAGCTGTTTTTT
j_call: TRBJ2-1; d_call: TRBD1; v_call: TRBV11-2; clone_size: -; cdr3_aa: CASSWGQGGGFDEQFF; cdr3_nt: TGTGCCAGCAGCTGGGGACAGGGAGGGGGGTTTGATGAGCAGTTCTTC
j_call: TRBJ2-7; d_call: -; v_call: TRBV30; clone_size: -; cdr3_aa: CAWTPGNYEQYF; cdr3_nt: TGTGCCTGGACCCCAGGGAACTACGAGCAGTACTTC
j_call: TRBJ2-3; d_call: -; v_call: TRBV21-1; clone_size: once; cdr3_aa: CASSRLPLLVASTDTQYF; cdr3_nt: TGTGCCAGCAGCCGCCTTCCCCTTCTAGTAGCTAGCACAGATACGCAGTATTTT
j_call: TRBJ2-3; d_call: -; v_call: TRBV6-1; clone_size: -; cdr3_aa: CASSPRAARADTQYF; cdr3_nt: TGTGCCAGCAGTCCCAGGGCCGCCAGGGCAGATACGCAGTATTTT
j_call: TRBJ1-5; d_call: -; v_call: TRBV5-1; clone_size: -; cdr3_aa: CARQGNQPQHF; cdr3_nt: TGCGCCAGACAGGGCAATCAGCCCCAGCATTTT
j_call: TRBJ1-5; d_call: TRBD1; v_call: TRBV15; clone_size: once; cdr3_aa: CATSRQGGDQPQHF; cdr3_nt: TGTGCCACCAGCAGACAGGGGGGTGATCAGCCCCAGCATTTT
j_call: TRBJ2-5; d_call: TRBD1; v_call: TRBV5-1; clone_size: few; cdr3_aa: CASSLTGEETQYF; cdr3_nt: TGCGCCAGCAGCTTGACAGGGGAAGAGACCCAGTACTTC
j_call: TRBJ1-3; d_call: -; v_call: TRBV5-1; clone_size: -; cdr3_aa: CASSLGGLRFGSGNTIYF; cdr3_nt: TGCGCCAGCAGCCTAGGGGGTCTGAGGTTCGGATCTGGAAACACCATATATTTT
j_call: TRBJ2-5; d_call: TRBD2; v_call: TRBV29-1; clone_size: few; cdr3_aa: CSAEGSGSVTQYF; cdr3_nt: TGCAGCGCAGAGGGTAGCGGGAGTGTGACCCAGTACTTC
j_call: TRBJ2-2; d_call: TRBD2; v_call: TRBV11-2; clone_size: -; cdr3_aa: CASSTISGRRTGELFF; cdr3_nt: TGTGCCAGCAGCACCATTAGCGGGAGAAGAACCGGGGAGCTGTTTTTT
j_call: TRBJ1-3; d_call: -; v_call: TRBV5-5; clone_size: -; cdr3_aa: CASSRDVNTIYF; cdr3_nt: TGTGCCAGCAGCCGCGATGTAAACACCATATATTTT
j_call: TRBJ1-5; d_call: -; v_call: TRBV29-1; clone_size: once; cdr3_aa: CIKDGQRNQPQHF; cdr3_nt: TGCATCAAGGATGGACAGCGCAATCAGCCCCAGCATTTT
j_call: TRBJ2-1; d_call: -; v_call: TRBV5-1; clone_size: -; cdr3_aa: CASSLYPGDSANEQFF; cdr3_nt: TGCGCCAGCAGCTTGTACCCCGGGGACTCCGCCAATGAGCAGTTCTTC
j_call: TRBJ1-1; d_call: TRBD1; v_call: TRBV6-6; clone_size: -; cdr3_aa: CASSLTGEETEAFF; cdr3_nt: TGTGCCAGCAGTCTGACAGGGGAGGAAACTGAAGCTTTCTTT
j_call: TRBJ2-5; d_call: TRBD2; v_call: TRBV27; clone_size: -; cdr3_aa: CASSLAPGLAGVGIETQYF; cdr3_nt: TGTGCCAGCAGTTTAGCCCCGGGACTAGCGGGAGTAGGGATAGAGACCCAGTACTTC
j_call: TRBJ2-7; d_call: -; v_call: TRBV7-9; clone_size: few; cdr3_aa: CASSSDRRVAYEQYF; cdr3_nt: TGTGCCAGCAGCTCCGACCGGCGGGTAGCCTACGAGCAGTACTTC
j_call: TRBJ1-4; d_call: -; v_call: TRBV15; clone_size: -; cdr3_aa: CASGRQGETNEKLFF; cdr3_nt: TGTGCCTCAGGGCGGCAGGGTGAAACTAATGAAAAACTGTTTTTT
j_call: TRBJ2-1; d_call: -; v_call: TRBV7-8; clone_size: -; cdr3_aa: CASSPHRAGYYNEQFF; cdr3_nt: TGTGCCAGCAGCCCACACCGGGCGGGGTACTACAATGAGCAGTTCTTC
j_call: TRBJ2-7; d_call: TRBD2; v_call: TRBV6-5; clone_size: -; cdr3_aa: CASSTMTSGGYEQYF; cdr3_nt: TGTGCCAGCAGCACCATGACTAGCGGGGGATACGAGCAGTACTTC
j_call: TRBJ2-7; d_call: TRBD1; v_call: TRBV6-1; clone_size: -; cdr3_aa: CASWGQTYEQYF; cdr3_nt: TGTGCCAGCTGGGGACAGACCTACGAGCAGTACTTC
j_call: TRBJ1-1; d_call: -; v_call: TRBV27; clone_size: -; cdr3_aa: CASSLQGFNTEAFF; cdr3_nt: TGTGCCAGCAGTTTACAGGGTTTCAACACTGAAGCTTTCTTT
j_call: TRBJ1-2; d_call: -; v_call: TRBV4-1; clone_size: few; cdr3_aa: CASSQLGTNYGYTF; cdr3_nt: TGCGCCAGCAGCCAACTAGGAACTAACTATGGCTACACCTTC
j_call: TRBJ2-7; d_call: -; v_call: TRBV9; clone_size: -; cdr3_aa: CASSVFTGRDEQYF; cdr3_nt: TGTGCCAGCAGCGTATTTACAGGGAGGGACGAGCAGTACTTC
j_call: TRBJ1-2; d_call: TRBD1; v_call: TRBV5-1; clone_size: once; cdr3_aa: CASSPWTGGDYGYTF; cdr3_nt: TGCGCCAGCAGCCCGTGGACAGGGGGTGACTATGGCTACACCTTC
j_call: TRBJ2-2; d_call: -; v_call: TRBV9; clone_size: -; cdr3_aa: CASSVALLDSFAETGELFF; cdr3_nt: TGTGCCAGCAGCGTAGCCCTTCTGGACAGTTTTGCGGAAACCGGGGAGCTGTTTTTT
j_call: TRBJ2-7; d_call: -; v_call: TRBV29-1; clone_size: once; cdr3_aa: CSVEGPEYEQYF; cdr3_nt: TGCAGCGTTGAAGGGCCGGAGTACGAGCAGTACTTC
j_call: TRBJ2-7; d_call: TRBD2; v_call: TRBV5-4; clone_size: -; cdr3_aa: CASSLGLADTYEQYF; cdr3_nt: TGTGCCAGCAGCCTCGGACTAGCGGACACCTACGAGCAGTACTTC
j_call: TRBJ2-4; d_call: -; v_call: TRBV14; clone_size: -; cdr3_aa: CASSYLLLAKNIQYF; cdr3_nt: TGTGCCAGCAGCTATCTTCTACTGGCCAAAAACATTCAGTACTTC